This TCR beta chain emerged from a study of neurological immune-mediated disorders. The study's findings and limits: Falling below healthy controls, multiple sclerosis showed the least TCR clonal expansion, while HTLV-1-associated myelopathy showed the most.

The table lists this clonotype with many counts. Antigen: not known. 5'RACE employing 10-nucleotide random UMIs yielded the cDNA. Every sequencing run drew on 15-18 subjects and yielded over 190 million TCR-beta sequences. TCRdb independently ran MiXCR on the 5' RACE reads; one entry per CDR3 protein. The sample yields under 11,000 distinct CDR3 sequences, 22% seen once. Sorted libraries were made with some 1 million CD4+ or CD8+ T cells. Trimming took 6 bases from V and 5 from J; bases not matched to a gene: 16. From germline, CDR1 is SNHLY and CDR2 FYNNEI. This CDR3 has 17 amino acids. The sequence was obtained from a woman aged 40-49 years with multiple sclerosis. The rearrangement links TRBV2 to TRBJ2-5; 9 bases map to TRBD2. The sequencing sample was made of CD8+ T cells from blood. In DNA, the CDR3 is TGTGCCAGCAGGGGTTACTCTAGCGGGGCAACGCGGGAGACCCAGTACTTC. This codes for CASRGYSSGATRETQYF.